This is a list of T cell receptor beta chains from one sample in a study of T-cell reconstitution after alpha-beta-depleted transplantation in children. MiXCR, applied by TCRdb to the PCR reads, yields one record per CDR3 protein. Altogether roughly 670,000 distinct CDR3 sequences are present, around 12% being singletons, with the ten largest covering 0.75% to 0.85%. The sample was PBMCs, taken before TCRalphabeta/CD19-depleted stem cell transplant. The receptors here all came from a girl aged 2 to 9 with congenital amegakaryocytic thrombocytopenia, due to receive a stem cell transplant. CDR3s include the opening cysteine and the closing phenylalanine or tryptophan. Each record gives: clone size, D gene, CDR3 length, J gene, V gene, CDR3 DNA, CDR3 protein. A D gene is named only where the DNA matches it firmly. Size values are once, few and many counts, or a class for expanded clones, and some rows have none.

few TRBD2 16 TRBJ2-7 TRBV7-2 TGTGCCAGCAGCCCCAATCTAGCGGGAGGGGCCTACGAGCAGTACTTC CASSPNLAGGAYEQYF
- TRBD2 15 TRBJ2-3 TRBV6-6 TGTGCCAGCAGTTACGAGGCGGGAGGGCTAGATACGCAGTATTTT CASSYEAGGLDTQYF
few - 13 TRBJ1-1 TRBV5-6 TGTGCCAGCAGCCCCGGGGCCGAAGCTGAAGCTTTCTTT CASSPGAEAEAFF
many - 16 TRBJ2-3 TRBV5-1 TGCGCCAGCAGCTTGGCTCTAGCAACTTCATCAGATACGCAGTATTTT CASSLALATSSDTQYF
- - 16 TRBJ2-5 TRBV12-3/TRBV12-4 TGTGCCAGCAGGGACCTTCTAGCGCCCGGGGGAGAGACCCAGTACTTC CASRDLLAPGGETQYF
many - 13 TRBJ1-4 TRBV20-1 TGCAGTTCTACTACCTTTTGGGGGGGGAAACTGTTTTTT CSSTTFWGGKLFF
many - 14 TRBJ2-5 TRBV20-1 TGCAGTGCTAGAGGCTACATACGGGGTGAGACCCAGTACTTC CSARGYIRGETQYF
few TRBD2 15 TRBJ2-1 TRBV12-3/TRBV12-4 TGTGCCAGCAGTGTCACTAGCGGCGCTTACAATGAGCAGTTCTTC CASSVTSGAYNEQFF
many - 14 TRBJ2-5 TRBV5-1 TGCGCCAGCAGCCTCGACAGGCACCAAGAGACCCAGTACTTC CASSLDRHQETQYF
many TRBD1 15 TRBJ2-3 TRBV29-1 TGCAGCGTTGTGCGGACAGGGGCTAGCACAGATACGCAGTATTTT CSVVRTGASTDTQYF
many - 16 TRBJ1-1 TRBV5-1 TGCGCCAGCAGCCCTCCTTCTCCACGGGTTAACACTGAAGCTTTCTTT CASSPPSPRVNTEAFF
few TRBD1 13 TRBJ1-5 TRBV5-1 TGCGCCAGCAGCGCGGGACAGAAAGAGCCCCAGCATTTT CASSAGQKEPQHF
few TRBD2 16 TRBJ2-7 TRBV5-6 TGTGCCAGCAGCTTCCTAGCGGGGAATCCCCCCTACGAGCAGTACTTC CASSFLAGNPPYEQYF
few - 14 TRBJ2-7 TRBV12-3/TRBV12-4 TGTGCCAGCAGTTCCACCCCGGGCCCCGGCGAGCAGTACTTC CASSSTPGPGEQYF
- - 14 TRBJ1-1 TRBV7-2 TGTGCCAGCAGCGTCAGAAGCGGGGCCACTGAAGCTTTCTTT CASSVRSGATEAFF
many - 12 TRBJ2-5 TRBV29-1 TGCAGCGTCGAGGGGTTTCAAGAGACCCAGTACTTC CSVEGFQETQYF
- - 15 TRBJ1-1 TRBV7-9 TGTGCCAGCAGCTTAGCAGGGGCGCGAACGACTGAAGCTTTCTTT CASSLAGARTTEAFF
few - 13 TRBJ2-1 TRBV3-1 TGTGCCAGCAGCCTACGGGCCAACAATGAGCAGTTCTTC CASSLRANNEQFF
- - 13 TRBJ1-3 TRBV20-1 TGCAGTGCTCCCCTGACAGCTGGAAACACCATATATTTT CSAPLTAGNTIYF
many - 15 TRBJ1-1 TRBV10-3 TGTGCCATCAGTGAGTCGCAGGGACCCGGTACTGAAGCTTTCTTT CAISESQGPGTEAFF
- - 16 TRBJ1-5 TRBV30 TGTGCCTGGAGTAAGGGCGGACTTTGGAGCAATCAGCCCCAGCATTTT CAWSKGGLWSNQPQHF
few - 12 TRBJ2-1 TRBV5-1 TGCGCCAGCAGCCGGGCGCGGGATGAGCAGTTCTTC CASSRARDEQFF
many - 16 TRBJ2-3 TRBV5-1 TGCGCCAGCAGCTCAACCTGGAGCTCTAGCACAGATACGCAGTATTTT CASSSTWSSSTDTQYF
- - 15 TRBJ1-5 TRBV19 TGTGCCAGTGAGGCTGCGGGCGTTAGCAATCAGCCCCAGCATTTT CASEAAGVSNQPQHF
- TRBD2 13 TRBJ2-7 TRBV12-3/TRBV12-4 TGTGCCAGCAGTTTACGTCAAGCGGGGGAGCAGTACTTC CASSLRQAGEQYF
few TRBD2 15 TRBJ2-7 TRBV5-1 TGCGCCAGCAGCTTTAGGGCGGGAGACGATGGCGAGCAGTACTTC CASSFRAGDDGEQYF
many TRBD1 14 TRBJ2-7 TRBV12-3/TRBV12-4 TGTGCCAGCAGTTGGGACAGGGAACCCTACGAGCAGTACTTC CASSWDREPYEQYF
many - 14 TRBJ2-3 TRBV20-1 TGCAGTGCTACGGGAATCTATAGCACAGATACGCAGTATTTT CSATGIYSTDTQYF
many TRBD1 17 TRBJ2-5 TRBV9 TGTGCCAGCAGCGTCGAGGACAGGTACCTAGGGATCGTGACCCAGTACTTC CASSVEDRYLGIVTQYF
many - 11 TRBJ1-1 TRBV5-8 TGTGCCAGCAGCTTGGTGAATGAAGCTTTCTTT CASSLVNEAFF
many - 15 TRBJ1-3 TRBV5-6 TGTGCCAGCAGCTACCAAGGGTCTTTTGGAAACACCATATATTTT CASSYQGSFGNTIYF
many - 14 TRBJ2-5 TRBV18 TGTGCCAGCTCACCTATGAAACATCAAGAGACCCAGTACTTC CASSPMKHQETQYF
many - 16 TRBJ2-3 TRBV28 TGTGCCAGCAGTTTATCCAACGCGGGGCTCACAGATACGCAGTATTTT CASSLSNAGLTDTQYF
few - 12 TRBJ2-1 TRBV29-1 TGCAGCGCCGAGGGAGCTTCCCGAGAGCAGTTCTTC CSAEGASREQFF
many - 15 TRBJ2-2 TRBV5-1 TGCGCCAGCAGCGCCTGGGCGGCAAACACCGGGGAGCTGTTTTTT CASSAWAANTGELFF
few TRBD2 14 TRBJ2-3 TRBV10-3 TGTGCCATCAGGGCTAGCGGGAGGTCAGATACGCAGTATTTT CAIRASGRSDTQYF
- TRBD1 13 TRBJ2-7 TRBV29-1 TGCAGCGTCCTTATCACAGGGGTGGGTGAGCAGTACTTC CSVLITGVGEQYF
- - 14 TRBJ2-7 TRBV27 TGTGCCAGCAGTTTATCATCGACGGGTACGGAGCAGTACTTC CASSLSSTGTEQYF
many - 12 TRBJ2-7 TRBV29-1 TGCAGCGTTTCACGGGGGTCCTACGAGCAGTACTTC CSVSRGSYEQYF
many - 15 TRBJ1-1 TRBV10-3 TGTGCCATCAGTGAGTCGGGGAGGGGTGGCACTGAAGCTTTCTTT CAISESGRGGTEAFF
- - 12 TRBJ2-5 TRBV7-9 TGTGCCAGCAGCTTTCAATCGGAGACCCAGTACTTC CASSFQSETQYF
many TRBD2 13 TRBJ2-7 TRBV29-1 TGCAGCGTTGATGGCGGGAGGGCCTACGAGCAGTACTTC CSVDGGRAYEQYF
few TRBD2 14 TRBJ2-1 TRBV15 TGTGCCACCAGCAGACATAGCGGGGACGATGAGCAGTTCTTC CATSRHSGDDEQFF
many TRBD1 14 TRBJ2-7 TRBV10-3 TGTGCCATCAGTAGGACAGGGGACATCTACGAGCAGTACTTC CAISRTGDIYEQYF
- TRBD2 14 TRBJ2-5 TRBV18 TGTGCCAGCACACCACCGGCGGGGGAGGAGACCCAGTACTTC CASTPPAGEETQYF
many - 13 TRBJ2-3 TRBV20-1 TGCAGTGCTAGGGTAGAAAACACAGATACGCAGTATTTT CSARVENTDTQYF
- - 16 TRBJ2-5 TRBV2 TGTGCCAGCAGTGGGCTAGCTCTAATAGGGGAAGAGACCCAGTACTTC CASSGLALIGEETQYF
- - 12 TRBJ2-1 TRBV5-1 TGCGCCAGCAGCTTCGCAGACTATGAGCAGTTCTTC CASSFADYEQFF
- - 15 TRBJ2-3 TRBV6-5 TGTGCCAGCAGTTACTCGTCTCGGGGCACAGATACGCAGTATTTT CASSYSSRGTDTQYF